The rows below give T cell receptor beta chains drawn from one sample of a study of T-cell reconstitution after alpha-beta-depleted transplantation in children. TCRdb reprocessed the PCR reads with MiXCR, giving one entry per CDR3 protein. The sample gives 450,000 to 700,000 distinct CDR3 sequences, 25% to 30% of which show up once; approximately 39% is in the top ten. The source was PBMCs, collected before TCRalphabeta/CD19-depleted stem cell transplant. The origin of the receptors is a boy in the first two years of life with Wiskott-Aldrich syndrome, due to receive a stem cell transplant. The CDR3 runs from the conserved cysteine through the conserved F or W. Each record gives: D gene, V gene, J gene, clone size, CDR3 length, CDR3 DNA, CDR3 protein. The D gene is left open where the match is weak. Clone sizes are given selectively: once, few, many, or a class where the clone is expanded.

D gene: -; V gene: TRBV28; J gene: TRBJ1-5; clone size: few; CDR3 length: 13; CDR3 DNA: TGTGCCAGCAGTCTCTGGAAGGCGCAGCCCCAGCATTTT; CDR3 protein: CASSLWKAQPQHF
D gene: TRBD2; V gene: TRBV5-1; J gene: TRBJ2-1; clone size: -; CDR3 length: 15; CDR3 DNA: TGCGCCAGCAGCCTAGCGGGAGGTGCGGACAATGAGCAGTTCTTC; CDR3 protein: CASSLAGGADNEQFF
D gene: -; V gene: TRBV5-1; J gene: TRBJ1-6; clone size: few; CDR3 length: 14; CDR3 DNA: TGCGCCAGCAGCTTGGCGGCGGAAAATTCACCCCTCCACTTT; CDR3 protein: CASSLAAENSPLHF
D gene: TRBD1; V gene: TRBV29-1; J gene: TRBJ1-5; clone size: -; CDR3 length: 14; CDR3 DNA: TGCAGCGTTTCAGGGACAGGGAGCAATCAGCCCCAGCATTTT; CDR3 protein: CSVSGTGSNQPQHF
D gene: TRBD2; V gene: TRBV5-1; J gene: TRBJ2-2; clone size: -; CDR3 length: 16; CDR3 DNA: TGCGCCAGCAGCCTCTCTAGCGGGATGAACACCGGGGAGCTGTTTTTT; CDR3 protein: CASSLSSGMNTGELFF
D gene: -; V gene: TRBV6-1; J gene: TRBJ2-3; clone size: few; CDR3 length: 13; CDR3 DNA: TGTGCCAGCGCTTTGGACTACACAGATACGCAGTATTTT; CDR3 protein: CASALDYTDTQYF
D gene: -; V gene: TRBV28; J gene: TRBJ2-2; clone size: -; CDR3 length: 16; CDR3 DNA: TGTGCCAGCAGTTTTATAACAGGACCAAACACCGGGGAGCTGTTTTTT; CDR3 protein: CASSFITGPNTGELFF
D gene: -; V gene: TRBV11-2; J gene: TRBJ1-2; clone size: few; CDR3 length: 14; CDR3 DNA: TGTGCCAGCAGCCTAACAGGGCTGAACTATGGCTACACCTTC; CDR3 protein: CASSLTGLNYGYTF
D gene: TRBD2; V gene: TRBV20-1; J gene: TRBJ2-1; clone size: once; CDR3 length: 17; CDR3 DNA: TGCAGTGCTTCAGGACTAGCGGATTCAACTCAATACAATGAGCAGTTCTTC; CDR3 protein: CSASGLADSTQYNEQFF
D gene: -; V gene: TRBV7-3; J gene: TRBJ2-2; clone size: -; CDR3 length: 15; CDR3 DNA: TGTGCCAGCAGCTTAAGTCTGGGGGCCATCGGGGAGCTGTTTTTT; CDR3 protein: CASSLSLGAIGELFF
D gene: -; V gene: TRBV29-1; J gene: TRBJ2-1; clone size: -; CDR3 length: 13; CDR3 DNA: TGCAGCGTTCATCAGGTGGCTTACAATGAGCAGTTCTTC; CDR3 protein: CSVHQVAYNEQFF
D gene: TRBD2; V gene: TRBV12-3/TRBV12-4; J gene: TRBJ2-3; clone size: -; CDR3 length: 19; CDR3 DNA: TGTGCCAGCACAGCTAGCGGGGCAACTGACAGGGAGGGGACAGATACGCAGTATTTT; CDR3 protein: CASTASGATDREGTDTQYF
D gene: -; V gene: TRBV29-1; J gene: TRBJ2-1; clone size: -; CDR3 length: 11; CDR3 DNA: TGCAGCGTGGGGGGGCCCCATGAGCAGTTCTTC; CDR3 protein: CSVGGPHEQFF
D gene: TRBD1; V gene: TRBV29-1; J gene: TRBJ1-2; clone size: -; CDR3 length: 11; CDR3 DNA: TGCAGCGTGGAGGACAGGGTTGGCTACACCTTC; CDR3 protein: CSVEDRVGYTF
D gene: TRBD2; V gene: TRBV5-1; J gene: TRBJ2-7; clone size: -; CDR3 length: 16; CDR3 DNA: TGCGCCAGCAGCGAGCAGGGGAGCGGGAGCACCTACGAGCAGTACTTC; CDR3 protein: CASSEQGSGSTYEQYF
D gene: TRBD2; V gene: TRBV30; J gene: TRBJ2-2; clone size: -; CDR3 length: 13; CDR3 DNA: TGTGCCGGGACCGCGGGAGGGCCCGGGGAGCTGTTTTTT; CDR3 protein: CAGTAGGPGELFF
D gene: -; V gene: TRBV20-1; J gene: TRBJ2-7; clone size: few; CDR3 length: 13; CDR3 DNA: TGCAGTGCTAGATCCGGGCACCTCTACGAGCAGTACTTC; CDR3 protein: CSARSGHLYEQYF
D gene: TRBD2; V gene: TRBV5-1; J gene: TRBJ2-1; clone size: -; CDR3 length: 15; CDR3 DNA: TGCGCCAGCAGCTTGGGCGGGAGGGCCGATAATGAGCAGTTCTTC; CDR3 protein: CASSLGGRADNEQFF
D gene: TRBD2; V gene: TRBV6-2/TRBV6-3; J gene: TRBJ2-3; clone size: -; CDR3 length: 16; CDR3 DNA: TGTGCCAGCAGAACTAGCGGGGAGAAGGTATCAGATACGCAGTATTTT; CDR3 protein: CASRTSGEKVSDTQYF
D gene: -; V gene: TRBV7-8; J gene: TRBJ2-1; clone size: few; CDR3 length: 14; CDR3 DNA: TGTGCCAGCAGCTTAGTCACCTCCTACAATGAGCAGTTCTTC; CDR3 protein: CASSLVTSYNEQFF
D gene: TRBD2; V gene: TRBV5-1; J gene: TRBJ2-3; clone size: -; CDR3 length: 14; CDR3 DNA: TGCGCCAGCAGCTTTAGCGGGAGAACAGATACGCAGTATTTT; CDR3 protein: CASSFSGRTDTQYF
D gene: TRBD2; V gene: TRBV12-3/TRBV12-4; J gene: TRBJ2-7; clone size: few; CDR3 length: 15; CDR3 DNA: TGTGCCAGCAGCCAGCTAGCGGGAACGGTGGACGAGCAGTACTTC; CDR3 protein: CASSQLAGTVDEQYF
D gene: TRBD1; V gene: TRBV12-3/TRBV12-4; J gene: TRBJ1-5; clone size: -; CDR3 length: 15; CDR3 DNA: TGTGCCAGCAGTCCTGGACAGGGGCTCCATCAGCCCCAGCATTTT; CDR3 protein: CASSPGQGLHQPQHF
D gene: TRBD2; V gene: TRBV20-1; J gene: TRBJ2-3; clone size: few; CDR3 length: 15; CDR3 DNA: TGCAGTGCCGGGGAGGGCTCCGGAAAAAGCCGTACGCAGTATTTT; CDR3 protein: CSAGEGSGKSRTQYF
D gene: TRBD2; V gene: TRBV6-2/TRBV6-3; J gene: TRBJ2-1; clone size: many; CDR3 length: 16; CDR3 DNA: TGTGCCAGCAGCTCCGGGACTAGCGGGAGAAGGGATGAGCAGTTCTTC; CDR3 protein: CASSSGTSGRRDEQFF
D gene: -; V gene: TRBV20-1; J gene: TRBJ2-7; clone size: few; CDR3 length: 11; CDR3 DNA: TGCAGTGCTAGAGTAGGGGGCGAGCAGTACTTC; CDR3 protein: CSARVGGEQYF
D gene: -; V gene: TRBV11-2; J gene: TRBJ2-2; clone size: -; CDR3 length: 17; CDR3 DNA: TGTGCCAGCAGCTTGAGACGCCCGGGAGAAGGCACCGGGGAGCTGTTTTTT; CDR3 protein: CASSLRRPGEGTGELFF
D gene: -; V gene: TRBV12-3/TRBV12-4; J gene: TRBJ2-1; clone size: few; CDR3 length: 14; CDR3 DNA: TGTGCCAGCAGTCGGGCTAGTAATCACCGTGAGCAGTTCTTC; CDR3 protein: CASSRASNHREQFF
D gene: TRBD1; V gene: TRBV12-3/TRBV12-4; J gene: TRBJ2-7; clone size: -; CDR3 length: 14; CDR3 DNA: TGTGCCAGCAGTCCCTTGACAGGGGCCTACGAGCAGTACTTC; CDR3 protein: CASSPLTGAYEQYF
D gene: TRBD1; V gene: TRBV5-1; J gene: TRBJ1-1; clone size: -; CDR3 length: 15; CDR3 DNA: TGCGCCAGCAGCGTAATGGGACAGACGAACACTGAAGCTTTCTTT; CDR3 protein: CASSVMGQTNTEAFF
D gene: TRBD1; V gene: TRBV18; J gene: TRBJ1-6; clone size: -; CDR3 length: 15; CDR3 DNA: TGTGCCAGCTCACCGGGACAGGGAGTCGATTCACCCCTCCACTTT; CDR3 protein: CASSPGQGVDSPLHF
D gene: -; V gene: TRBV7-9; J gene: TRBJ1-1; clone size: few; CDR3 length: 17; CDR3 DNA: TGTGCCAGCAGCTTAGACATCTACAGGGTTCGGAGCACTGAAGCTTTCTTT; CDR3 protein: CASSLDIYRVRSTEAFF
D gene: -; V gene: TRBV5-1; J gene: TRBJ1-2; clone size: -; CDR3 length: 12; CDR3 DNA: TGCGCCAGCAGCTTCAAGGGAGATGGCTACACCTTC; CDR3 protein: CASSFKGDGYTF